These 16 T cell receptor beta chains share one sample of origin, sequenced in a study of blood T cells in healthy people across ages. The use of a sample-barcoded 5' primer and a J-beta primer mix characterized a second PCR of roughly 6 to 11 cycles. TCRdb re-called the 5' RACE reads through MiXCR, storing one row per CDR3 protein. The sample lists some 1.5 million distinct CDR3 sequences; 28% were seen once. Sequenced: blood. Every receptor here comes from a woman between 25 and 40 years old in good health.

The chain links TRBV2 to TRBJ1-4; the D is unclear. V was pared by 4 bases and J by 7 bases, with 7 bases between. This CDR3 has 12 amino acids. Germline CDR1 and CDR2: SNHLY and FYNNEI. CDR3 sequence: CASSGGSEKLFF. The CDR3 DNA is TGTGCCAGCAGTGGAGGGAGTGAAAAACTGTTTTTT.

J is TRBJ2-2 and V is TRBV7-2, with a possible D match to TRBD2 (5 bases). The V end was cut by 1 base, the J end by 1 base, with 10 bases between. The germline gives CDR1 SGHTA, CDR2 FQGNSA. The CDR3 extends over 16 amino acids. CDR3 bases: TGTGCCAGCAGCTTAGACTTCAGCGGGAACACCGGGGAGCTGTTTTTT. This sequence encodes CASSLDFSGNTGELFF.

A note on this clonotype: A much larger clone lies a single base off, so this may be a read error. The gene calls are TRBV7-2 and TRBJ2-4, with D maybe TRBD2 (5 bases). The J call may be in error: the DNA end matches TRBJ2-7 better. CDR3 length equals 14 residues. Germline CDR1 reads SGHTA; CDR2 reads FQGNSA. CDR3 DNA sequence: TGTGCCAGCAGCTTAGCCAGCGGCTGCTACGAGCAGTACTTC. It yields the protein CASSLASGCYEQYF.

With regard to this clonotype: At one end, the junction sequence differs from germline, possibly due to a read error. The V and J genes are TRBV12-3 or TRBV12-4 and TRBJ2-5; weak D call: TRBD1 (6 bases). The CDR3 runs to 14 residues. For the CDR3, the DNA is TGTGCCAGCAGCACAAGGACAGCCCAAGAGGCCCAGTACTTC. Amino acid sequence: CASSTRTAQEAQYF.

This rearrangement joins TRBV4-2 to TRBJ1-1, with 10 bases lining up with TRBD1. Germline CDR1 LGHNA, CDR2 YNFKEQ. The CDR3 runs to 15 residues. The ends lost 6 bases at V and 3 bases at J; junction bases unmatched: 7. The CDR3 region is CASSHLDRGDTEAFF. In DNA form, the CDR3 reads TGTGCCAGCAGTCACTTGGACAGGGGGGACACTGAAGCTTTCTTT.

This clonotype was picked up many times. The V and J genes are TRBV5-6 and TRBJ2-3; D possibly uses TRBD1 or TRBD2 (5 bases each). Germline V gene data show CDR1 as SGHDT and CDR2 as YYEEEE. The CDR3 spans 16 residues. Between the trimmed V and J ends, which lost 3 bases and 1 base, there was a span of 15 bases. The CDR3 DNA sequence: TGTGCCAGCAGCTCCTCAGGGACGGTACGCACAGATACGCAGTATTTT. Protein sequence: CASSSSGTVRTDTQYF.

This rearrangement joins TRBV12-3 or TRBV12-4 to TRBJ2-2; 10 nucleotides line up with TRBD1. Trimming removed 3 bases from V and 1 base from J; junction bases left unmatched: 2. The CDR3 runs to 16 residues. The CDR3 coding sequence is TGTGCCAGCAGTTTGGACAGGGGGGGGAACACCGGGGAGCTGTTTTTT. It yields the protein CASSLDRGGNTGELFF.

The CDR3 DNA sequence: TGCAGTGCTTTCGGACTAGCTGATGAGCAGTTCTTC. Its translation is CSAFGLADEQFF. V gene TRBV20-1 combines with J gene TRBJ2-1; 8 nucleotides line up with TRBD2. Germline lookup yields CDR1 DFQATT and CDR2 SNEGSKA (reference sequence). The trim removed 5 bases at V and 8 bases at J, leaving 5 bases unmatched. The CDR3 extends over 12 amino acids.

Notes on this clonotype: A read error may explain this, as a much larger clone is one base away. The rearrangement links TRBV20-1 to TRBJ1-1; D not certain. The germline CDR1 and CDR2 sequences are DFQATT and SNEGSKA (reference sequence). The CDR3 is made up of 12 amino acids. V was trimmed by 5 bases and J by 7 bases, leaving 14 bases between them. The chain's CDR3 is CSAVRLEVEAFF. The CDR3 nucleotides are TGCAGTGCTGTCAGGTTGGAGGTTGAAGCTTTCTTT.

Concerning this clonotype: One end of the junction fails to match germline, which may point to a read error. The rearrangement uses TRBV5-1 and TRBJ1-2, with 8 bases matching TRBD1. The CDR3 sequence is 14 residues long. Germline CDR1 and CDR2: SGHRS and YFSETQ. CDR3 nucleotide sequence: TGCGCCGGCAGCTTGGCGGGACAGGTATATGGCTACACCTTC. Its protein is CAGSLAGQVYGYTF. Combining the CDR3 with reference TRBV5-1 and TRBJ1-2 gives the whole variable domain KAGVTQTPRYLIKTRGQQVTLSCSPISGHRSVSWYQQTPGQGLQFLFEYFSETQRNKGNFPGRFSGRQFSNSRSEMNVSTLELGDSALYLCAGSLAGQVYGYTFGSGTRLTVV.

This clonotype was detected a few times. The junction departs from germline at one end; a sequencing error may be responsible. The chain is built from TRBV7-9 and TRBJ2-1, with 11 bases fitting TRBD2. The germline CDR1 and CDR2 sequences are SEHNR and FQNEAQ (reference sequence). CDR3 length: 15 residues. Here the CDR3 reads CAGRPTSGEHNEQFF. DNA of the CDR3: TGTGCCGGCAGACCGACTAGCGGGGAACACAATGAGCAGTTCTTC.

In this sample, this clonotype turned up many times. The chain is built from TRBV29-1 and TRBJ2-7; either TRBD1 or TRBD2 may fit D (5 bases each). V shed 2 bases and J shed 2 bases, with 10 bases lying between them. The CDR3 spans 13 residues. Germline CDR1 and CDR2: SQVTM and ANQGSEA. CDR3 bases: TGCAGCGTTGAAAAACGGGGACCCTACGAGCAGTACTTC. As protein: CSVEKRGPYEQYF.

This clonotype was counted a few times. Written as DNA, the CDR3 is TGTGCCAGCATCCAGGGGGGGAACACTGAAGCTTTCTTT. Its translation is CASIQGGNTEAFF. The rearrangement uses TRBV28 and TRBJ1-1; 7 bases are shared with TRBD1. The germline V gene has CDR1 MDHEN and CDR2 SYDVKM. V was pared by 7 bases and J by 1 base, with 3 bases of the junction left unmatched. The CDR3 is 13 residues long.

This chain links TRBV7-9 with TRBJ2-3; D not resolved. The CDR3 has 13 residues. The V end was cut by 3 bases, the J end by 6 bases, with 10 bases between. Germline V gives CDR1 SEHNR, CDR2 FQNEAQ (reference sequence). CDR3 amino acids: CASSLVIGDTQYF. The CDR3 coding sequence is TGTGCCAGCAGCTTGGTGATCGGGGATACGCAGTATTTT.

This clonotype was detected a few times. The chain combines TRBV16 with TRBJ1-2, with D possibly TRBD1 on 6 matching bases. V lost 2 bases and J lost 2, with 9 bases in between. Germline V lookup: CDR1 KGHSY, CDR2 FQNENV. The CDR3 extends over 14 amino acids. The CDR3 DNA reads TGTGCCAGCAGCCAAAGGGACATCAACTATGGCTACACCTTC. It yields the protein CASSQRDINYGYTF.

The chain combines TRBV20-1 with TRBJ2-5; 8 nucleotides align to TRBD2. V was pared by 7 bases and J by 4 bases, with 11 bases of the junction left unmatched. The CDR3 loop spans 14 amino acids. CDR1 is DFQATT, CDR2 SNEGSKA, per germline (reference sequence). The CDR3 nucleotides are TGCAGTGTGATCCCGGGGGGGGCTGGAGAGACCCAGTACTTC. Protein sequence: CSVIPGGAGETQYF.